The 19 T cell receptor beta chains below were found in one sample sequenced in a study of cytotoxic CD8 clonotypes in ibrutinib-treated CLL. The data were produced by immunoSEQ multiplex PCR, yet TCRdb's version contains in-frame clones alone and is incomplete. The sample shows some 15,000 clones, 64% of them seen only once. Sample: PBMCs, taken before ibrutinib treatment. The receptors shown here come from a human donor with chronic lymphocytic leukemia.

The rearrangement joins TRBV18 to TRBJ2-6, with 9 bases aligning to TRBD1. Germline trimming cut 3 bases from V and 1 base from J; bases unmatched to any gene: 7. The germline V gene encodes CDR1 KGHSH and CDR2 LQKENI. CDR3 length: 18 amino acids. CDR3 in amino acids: CASSPRDRGRSGANVLTF. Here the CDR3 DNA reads TGTGCCAGCTCACCGCGCGACAGGGGGAGGTCTGGGGCCAACGTCCTGACTTTC.

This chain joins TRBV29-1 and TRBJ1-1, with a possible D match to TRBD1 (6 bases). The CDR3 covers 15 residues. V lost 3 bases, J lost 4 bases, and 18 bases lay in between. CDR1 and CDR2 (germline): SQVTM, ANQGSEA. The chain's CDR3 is CSVDVLGGLVTEAFF. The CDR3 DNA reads TGCAGCGTTGACGTGCTCGGGGGGCTTGTCACTGAAGCTTTCTTT.

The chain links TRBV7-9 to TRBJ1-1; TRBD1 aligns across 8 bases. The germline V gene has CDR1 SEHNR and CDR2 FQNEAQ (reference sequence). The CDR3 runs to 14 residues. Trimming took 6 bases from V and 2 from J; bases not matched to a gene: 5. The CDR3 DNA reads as TGTGCCAGCAGGGCCCAGGGGGCTAACACTGAAGCTTTCTTT. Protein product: CASRAQGANTEAFF.

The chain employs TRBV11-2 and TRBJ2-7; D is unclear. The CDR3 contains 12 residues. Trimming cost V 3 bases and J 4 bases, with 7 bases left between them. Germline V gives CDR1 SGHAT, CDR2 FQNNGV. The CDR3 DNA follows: TGTGCCAGCAGCTTTGGGAAGTACGAGCAGTACTTC. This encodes CASSFGKYEQYF.

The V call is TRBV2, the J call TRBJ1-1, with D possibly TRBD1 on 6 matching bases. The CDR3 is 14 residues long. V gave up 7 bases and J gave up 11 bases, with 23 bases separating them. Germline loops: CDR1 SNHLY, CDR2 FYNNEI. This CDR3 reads CASTLDRIHIEAFF. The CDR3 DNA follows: TGTGCCAGCACCCTCGACAGGATCCATATCGAGGCTTTCTTT.

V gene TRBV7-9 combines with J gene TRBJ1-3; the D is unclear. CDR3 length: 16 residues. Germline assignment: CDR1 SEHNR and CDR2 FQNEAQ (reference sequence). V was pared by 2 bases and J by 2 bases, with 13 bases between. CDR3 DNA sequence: TGTGCCAGCAGCTTACCTAACGGGATCCCTGGAAACACCATATATTTT. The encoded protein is CASSLPNGIPGNTIYF.

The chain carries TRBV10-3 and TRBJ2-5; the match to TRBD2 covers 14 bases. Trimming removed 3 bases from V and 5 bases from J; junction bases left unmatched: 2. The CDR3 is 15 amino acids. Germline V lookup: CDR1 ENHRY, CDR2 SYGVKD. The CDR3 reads CAISEGTSGGETQYF. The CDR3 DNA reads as TGTGCCATCAGTGAAGGGACTAGCGGGGGTGAGACCCAGTACTTC.

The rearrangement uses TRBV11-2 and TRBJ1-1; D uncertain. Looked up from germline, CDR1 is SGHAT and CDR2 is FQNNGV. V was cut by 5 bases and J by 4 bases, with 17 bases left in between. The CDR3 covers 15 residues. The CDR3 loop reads CASSLPGGMGTEAFF. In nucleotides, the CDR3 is TGTGCCAGCAGCCTCCCGGGAGGGATGGGCACTGAAGCTTTCTTT.

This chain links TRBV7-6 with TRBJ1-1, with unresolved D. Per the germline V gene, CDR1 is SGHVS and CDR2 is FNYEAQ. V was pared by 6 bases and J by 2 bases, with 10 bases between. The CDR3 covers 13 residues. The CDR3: CASRLGRNTEAFF. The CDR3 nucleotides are TGTGCCAGCAGACTAGGACGTAACACTGAAGCTTTCTTT.

The CDR3 region has the DNA TGTGCCAGCAGATCGGTATCCGGGGAGCTGTTTTTT. It specifies CASRSVSGELFF. The chain carries TRBV7-9 and TRBJ2-2, with D unresolved. From germline, CDR1 is SEHNR and CDR2 FQNEAQ (reference sequence). The length of the CDR3 is 12 residues. V lost 6 bases, J lost 6 bases, and 8 bases lay in between.

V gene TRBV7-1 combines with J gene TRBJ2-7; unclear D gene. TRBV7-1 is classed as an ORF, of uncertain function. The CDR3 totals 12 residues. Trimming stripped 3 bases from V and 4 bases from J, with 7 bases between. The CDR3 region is CASSSSLYEQYF. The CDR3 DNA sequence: TGTGCCAGCAGCTCGTCCCTATACGAGCAGTACTTC.

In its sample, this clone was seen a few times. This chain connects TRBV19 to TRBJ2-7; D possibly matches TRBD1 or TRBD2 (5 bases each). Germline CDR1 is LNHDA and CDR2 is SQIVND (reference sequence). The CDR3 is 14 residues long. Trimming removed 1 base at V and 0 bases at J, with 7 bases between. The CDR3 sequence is CASSIAGASYEQYF. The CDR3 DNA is TGTGCCAGTAGTATAGCCGGGGCCTCCTACGAGCAGTACTTC.

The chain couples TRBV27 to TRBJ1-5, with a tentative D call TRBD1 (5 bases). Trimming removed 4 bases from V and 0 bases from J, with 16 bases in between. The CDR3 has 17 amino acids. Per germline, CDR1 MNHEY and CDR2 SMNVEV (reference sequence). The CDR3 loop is CASSWVGGGSSNQPQHF. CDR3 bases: TGTGCCAGCAGTTGGGTTGGGGGTGGTAGTAGCAATCAGCCCCAGCATTTT.

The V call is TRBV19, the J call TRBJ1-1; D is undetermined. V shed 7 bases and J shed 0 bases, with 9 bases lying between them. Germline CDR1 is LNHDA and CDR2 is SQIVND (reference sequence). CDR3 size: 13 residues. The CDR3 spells CASIGRMNTEAFF. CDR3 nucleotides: TGTGCCAGTATAGGAAGGATGAACACTGAAGCTTTCTTT.

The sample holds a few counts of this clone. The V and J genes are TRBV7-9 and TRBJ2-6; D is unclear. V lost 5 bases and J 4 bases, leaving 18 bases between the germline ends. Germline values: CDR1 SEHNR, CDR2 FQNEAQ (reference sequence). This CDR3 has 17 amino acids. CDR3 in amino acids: CASSILGQQAGANVLTF. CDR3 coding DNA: TGTGCCAGCAGCATCCTAGGGCAGCAAGCCGGGGCCAACGTCCTGACTTTC.

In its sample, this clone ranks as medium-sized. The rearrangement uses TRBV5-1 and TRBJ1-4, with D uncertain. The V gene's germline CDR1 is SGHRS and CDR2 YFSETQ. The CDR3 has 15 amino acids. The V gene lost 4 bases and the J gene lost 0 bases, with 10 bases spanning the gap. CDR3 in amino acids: CASSQAPATNEKLFF. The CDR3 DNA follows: TGCGCCAGCAGCCAAGCCCCGGCAACTAATGAAAAACTGTTTTTT.

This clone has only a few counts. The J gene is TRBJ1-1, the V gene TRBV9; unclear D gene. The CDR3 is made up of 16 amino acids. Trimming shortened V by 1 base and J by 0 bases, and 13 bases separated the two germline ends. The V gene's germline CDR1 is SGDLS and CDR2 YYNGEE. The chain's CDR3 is CASSVQSALMNTEAFF. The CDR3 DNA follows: TGTGCCAGCAGCGTACAATCGGCTCTCATGAACACTGAAGCTTTCTTT. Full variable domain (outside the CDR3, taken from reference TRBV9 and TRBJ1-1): DSGVTQTPKHLITATGQRVTLRCSPRSGDLSVYWYQQSLDQGLQFLIQYYNGEERAKGNILERFSAQQFPDLHSELNLSSLELGDSALYFCASSVQSALMNTEAFFGQGTRLTVV.

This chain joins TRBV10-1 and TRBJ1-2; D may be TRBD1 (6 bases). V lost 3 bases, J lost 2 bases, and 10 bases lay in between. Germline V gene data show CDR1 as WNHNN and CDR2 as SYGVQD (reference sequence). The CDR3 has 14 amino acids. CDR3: CASSDHTGNYGYTF. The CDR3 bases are TGCGCCAGCAGTGACCACACAGGGAACTATGGCTACACCTTC.

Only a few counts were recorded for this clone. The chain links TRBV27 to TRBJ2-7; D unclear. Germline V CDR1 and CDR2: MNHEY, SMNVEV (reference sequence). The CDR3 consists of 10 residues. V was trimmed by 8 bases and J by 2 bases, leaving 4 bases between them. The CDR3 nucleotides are TGTGCCAGCGCACCCTACGAGCAGTACTTC. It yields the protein CASAPYEQYF.